The text below deals with one T cell receptor (beta chain). One entry per CDR3 protein, called by TCRdb with MiXCR from the 5' RACE reads. In the table there are around 83,000 distinct CDR3 sequences, 25% of which are singletons. This entry comes from a study of T-cell memory formation after mild COVID-19. Turning to the study itself: The study found TCR clusters largely donor specific.

The TCR originated in a young man who had mild COVID-19 (a few samples of this study predate the infection). Cell type and time point are not known. The sequenced sample was PBMCs or a T cell subset sorted from them (not recorded which).

The CDR3: CASSQGQGSTEAFF. The CDR3 DNA reads TGTGCCAGCAGCCAGGGACAGGGTAGCACTGAAGCTTTCTTT. The chain links TRBV3-1 to TRBJ1-1; 9 nucleotides align to TRBD1. Germline-derived CDR1 and CDR2 are LGHDT and YNNKEL (reference sequence). Germline trimming cut 3 bases from V and 4 bases from J; bases unmatched to any gene: 3. The CDR3 runs 14 residues.